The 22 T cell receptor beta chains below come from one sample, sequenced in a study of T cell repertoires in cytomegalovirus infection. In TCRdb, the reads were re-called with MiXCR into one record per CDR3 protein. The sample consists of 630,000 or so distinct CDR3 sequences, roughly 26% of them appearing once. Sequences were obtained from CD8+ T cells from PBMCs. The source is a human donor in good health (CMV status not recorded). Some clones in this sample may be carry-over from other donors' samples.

The chain's CDR3 is CASSLGISEGTDTQYF. CDR3 DNA: TGTGCCAGCAGCTTAGGGATAAGTGAGGGCACAGATACGCAGTATTTT. V usage is TRBV7-9 and J usage is TRBJ2-3; no firm D call. This CDR3 contains 16 residues. Germline V gives CDR1 SEHNR, CDR2 FQNEAQ (reference sequence). V lost 1 base and J 1 base, leaving 12 bases between the germline ends.

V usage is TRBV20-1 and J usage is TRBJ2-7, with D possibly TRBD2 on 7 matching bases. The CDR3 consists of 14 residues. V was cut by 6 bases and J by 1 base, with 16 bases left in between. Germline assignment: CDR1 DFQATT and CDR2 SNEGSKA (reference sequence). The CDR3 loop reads CSARGAGISYEQYF. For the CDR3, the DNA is TGCAGTGCCCGGGGGGCGGGGATTTCCTACGAGCAGTACTTC.

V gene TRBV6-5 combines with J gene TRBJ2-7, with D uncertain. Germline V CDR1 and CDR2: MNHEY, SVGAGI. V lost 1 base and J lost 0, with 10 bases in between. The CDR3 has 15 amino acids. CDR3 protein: CASSYFGPASYEQYF. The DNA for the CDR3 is TGTGCCAGCAGTTACTTTGGGCCAGCCTCCTACGAGCAGTACTTC.

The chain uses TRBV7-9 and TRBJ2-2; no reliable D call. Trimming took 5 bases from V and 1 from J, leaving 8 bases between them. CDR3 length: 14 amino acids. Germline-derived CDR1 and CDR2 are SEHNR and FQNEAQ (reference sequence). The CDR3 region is CASSPYRNTGELFF. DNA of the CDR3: TGTGCCAGCAGCCCTTATCGGAACACCGGGGAGCTGTTTTTT.

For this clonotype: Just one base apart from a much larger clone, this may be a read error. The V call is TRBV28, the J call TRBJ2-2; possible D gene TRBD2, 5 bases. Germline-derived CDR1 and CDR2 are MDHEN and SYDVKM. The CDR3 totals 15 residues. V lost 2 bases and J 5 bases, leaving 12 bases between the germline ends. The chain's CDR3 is CASSLKLTGTGELFF. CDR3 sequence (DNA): TGTGCCAGCAGTTTAAAACTAACGGGGACCGGGGAGCTGTTTTTT.

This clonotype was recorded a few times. The CDR3 region has the DNA TGTGCCAGCAGATTGCCGGGACTAGCTTCCAATGAGCAGTTCTTC. It codes for CASRLPGLASNEQFF. The chain uses TRBV2 and TRBJ2-1, with 9 bases that match TRBD2. V lost 6 bases, J lost 6 bases, and 9 bases stayed unmatched. The germline CDR1 and CDR2 sequences are SNHLY and FYNNEI. The CDR3 is 15 residues long.

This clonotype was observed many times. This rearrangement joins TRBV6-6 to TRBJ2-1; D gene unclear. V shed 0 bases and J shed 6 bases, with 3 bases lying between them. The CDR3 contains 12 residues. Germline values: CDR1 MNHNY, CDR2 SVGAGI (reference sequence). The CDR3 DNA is TGTGCCAGCAGTTACTCGCGCAATGAGCAGTTCTTC. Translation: CASSYSRNEQFF.

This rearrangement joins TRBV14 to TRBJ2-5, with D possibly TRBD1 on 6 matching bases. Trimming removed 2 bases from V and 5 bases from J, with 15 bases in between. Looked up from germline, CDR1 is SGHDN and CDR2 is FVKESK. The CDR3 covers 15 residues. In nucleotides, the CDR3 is TGTGCCAGCAGCCAAATCTCAGGGGTGGTCGAGACCCAGTACTTC. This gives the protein CASSQISGVVETQYF.

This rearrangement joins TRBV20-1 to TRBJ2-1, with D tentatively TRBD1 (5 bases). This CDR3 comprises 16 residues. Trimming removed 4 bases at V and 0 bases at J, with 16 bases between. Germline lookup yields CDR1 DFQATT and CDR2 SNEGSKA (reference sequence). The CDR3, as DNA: TGCAGTGCTACCGGACAATTATTAAGCTCCTACAATGAGCAGTTCTTC. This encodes CSATGQLLSSYNEQFF.

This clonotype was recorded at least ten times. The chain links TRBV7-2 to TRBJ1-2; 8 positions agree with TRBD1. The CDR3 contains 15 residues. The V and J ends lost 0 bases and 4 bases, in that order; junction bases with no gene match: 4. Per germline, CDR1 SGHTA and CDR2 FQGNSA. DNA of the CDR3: TGTGCCAGCAGCTTAGCGCGGGACAGGCTCTATGGCTACACCTTC. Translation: CASSLARDRLYGYTF.

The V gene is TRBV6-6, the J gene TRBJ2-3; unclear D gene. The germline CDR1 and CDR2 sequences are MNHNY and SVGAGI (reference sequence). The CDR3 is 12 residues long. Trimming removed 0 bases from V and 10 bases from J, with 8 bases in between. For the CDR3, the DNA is TGTGCCAGCAGTTACTCTGGCTGGGCGCAGTATTTT. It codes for CASSYSGWAQYF.

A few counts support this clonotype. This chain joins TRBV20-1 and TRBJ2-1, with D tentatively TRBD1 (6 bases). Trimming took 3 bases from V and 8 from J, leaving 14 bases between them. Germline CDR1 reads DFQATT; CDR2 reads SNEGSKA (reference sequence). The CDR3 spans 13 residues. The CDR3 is CSARQGIGDEQFF. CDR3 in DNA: TGCAGTGCTAGGCAGGGGATAGGGGATGAGCAGTTCTTC.

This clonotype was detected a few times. The CDR3 here is CASSASGGNTEAFF. The CDR3 nucleotides read TGTGCCAGCAGCGCCTCAGGGGGGAACACTGAAGCTTTCTTT. The rearrangement uses TRBV7-2 and TRBJ1-1, with TRBD1 identical over 7 bases. CDR1 SGHTA and CDR2 FQGNSA come from the germline V gene. The CDR3 covers 14 residues. Losses at the gene ends were 5 bases for V and 1 base for J; bases not matched to a gene: 4.

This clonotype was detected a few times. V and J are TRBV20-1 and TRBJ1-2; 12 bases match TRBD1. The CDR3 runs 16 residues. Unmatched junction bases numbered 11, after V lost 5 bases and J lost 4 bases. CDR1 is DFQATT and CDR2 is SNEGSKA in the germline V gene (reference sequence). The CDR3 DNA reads TGCAGTGCTGTCCCGGGACAGGGGGCCCACTTCTATGGCTACACCTTC. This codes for CSAVPGQGAHFYGYTF.

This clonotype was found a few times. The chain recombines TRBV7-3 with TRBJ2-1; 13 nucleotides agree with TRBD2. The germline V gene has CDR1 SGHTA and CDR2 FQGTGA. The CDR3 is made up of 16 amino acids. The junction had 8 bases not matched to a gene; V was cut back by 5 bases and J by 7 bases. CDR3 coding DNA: TGTGCCAGCAGCGAGGGACTAGCGGGGACCCGGAATGAGCAGTTCTTC. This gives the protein CASSEGLAGTRNEQFF.

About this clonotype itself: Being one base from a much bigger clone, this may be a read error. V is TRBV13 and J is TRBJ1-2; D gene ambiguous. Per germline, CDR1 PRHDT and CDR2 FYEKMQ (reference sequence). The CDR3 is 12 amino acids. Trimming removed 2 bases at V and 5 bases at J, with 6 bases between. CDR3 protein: CASSLWEYGYTF. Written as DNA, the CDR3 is TGTGCCAGCAGCTTATGGGAATATGGCTACACCTTC.

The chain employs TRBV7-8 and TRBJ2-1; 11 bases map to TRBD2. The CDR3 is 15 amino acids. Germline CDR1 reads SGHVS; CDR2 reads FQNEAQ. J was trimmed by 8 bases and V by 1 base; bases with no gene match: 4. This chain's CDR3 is CASSLGVAGGHEQFF. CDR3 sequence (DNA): TGTGCCAGCAGCTTAGGGGTAGCGGGGGGGCATGAGCAGTTCTTC.

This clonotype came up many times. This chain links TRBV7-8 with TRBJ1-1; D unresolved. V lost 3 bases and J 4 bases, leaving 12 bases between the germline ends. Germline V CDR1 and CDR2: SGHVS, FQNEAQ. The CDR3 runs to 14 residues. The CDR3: CASSFGRPITEAFF. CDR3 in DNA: TGTGCCAGCAGCTTCGGACGGCCGATCACTGAAGCTTTCTTT.

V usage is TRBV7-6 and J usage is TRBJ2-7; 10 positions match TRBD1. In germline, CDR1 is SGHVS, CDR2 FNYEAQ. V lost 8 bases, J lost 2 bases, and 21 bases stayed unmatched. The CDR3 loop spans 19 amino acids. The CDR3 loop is CASSIAYVTGTGETYEQYF. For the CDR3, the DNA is TGTGCCAGCTCCATCGCCTACGTAACTGGGACAGGGGAAACCTACGAGCAGTACTTC.

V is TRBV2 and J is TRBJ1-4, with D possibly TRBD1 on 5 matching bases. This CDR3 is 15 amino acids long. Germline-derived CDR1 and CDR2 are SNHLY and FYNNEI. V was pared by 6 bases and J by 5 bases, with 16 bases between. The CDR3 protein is CASRALGENNEKLFF. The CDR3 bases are TGTGCCAGCAGGGCCTTAGGGGAAAACAATGAAAAACTGTTTTTT.

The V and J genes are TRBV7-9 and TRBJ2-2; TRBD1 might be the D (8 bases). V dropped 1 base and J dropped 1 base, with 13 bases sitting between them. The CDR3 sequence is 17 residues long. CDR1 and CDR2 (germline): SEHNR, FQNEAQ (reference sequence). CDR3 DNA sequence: TGTGCCAGCAGCTTAGTGACAGGGGAGGGGAACACCGGGGAGCTGTTTTTT. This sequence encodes CASSLVTGEGNTGELFF.

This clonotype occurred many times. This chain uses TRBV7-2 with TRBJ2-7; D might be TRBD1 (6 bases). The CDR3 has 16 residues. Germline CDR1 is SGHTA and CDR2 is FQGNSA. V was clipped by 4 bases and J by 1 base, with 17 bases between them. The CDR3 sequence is CASSSAPRGRSYEQYF. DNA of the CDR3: TGTGCCAGCAGCTCCGCCCCCAGGGGTCGGTCCTACGAGCAGTACTTC.